Listed below are T cell receptor beta chains from one sample, sequenced in a study of control samples from healthy donors and cancer patients. Clones were read by immunoSEQ multiplex PCR, and TCRdb kept only the in-frame ones, dropping some. This sample has about 51,000 clones, with roughly nine tenths found just once. Material: PBMCs. These receptors came from a middle-aged man with colorectal cancer. Both conserved end residues are trimmed from each CDR3.

TRBV5-5	ASRLGHRDYGYT
TRBV30	AWSRGQGSGNTIY
TRBV7-9	ASSMGAGSYGYT
TRBV29-1	SVEGVRNAAGYEQY
TRBV6-2/TRBV6-3	ASSYHVATGITDTQY
TRBV9	ASGANLQGSSYEQY
TRBV5-1	ASRGGPSPSNTEAF
TRBV28	ASSRDIPNTEAF
TRBV11-3	ASSAGGSVTEAF
TRBV5-5	ASSWGRGPDEQY
TRBV7-2	ASSLDWGTGRHEQY
TRBV19	ASSDRVGEKLF
TRBV4-1	ASSHPGRNSYEQY
TRBV4-1	ASSQPRGGSETDTQY
TRBV5-4	ASSLEGWGNTIY
TRBV5-1	ASSGNRPQETQY
TRBV24-1	ATSDWDRAYGYT
TRBV28	ASSLFGQTGEQY
TRBV30	AWSGTGIFQPQH
TRBV30	AWDRDGLTYGYT
TRBV9	ASSPGTNNEQF
TRBV9	ASSPRGGGYEQY
TRBV18	ASSAGTGNNSPLH
TRBV9	ASSPRLATSTDTQY
TRBV6-4	ASSDSASGSTDTQY
TRBV9	ASSEGTSETGTQY
TRBV9	ASSPRGGLETQY
TRBV5-1	ASSLEQWGVNYEQY
TRBV3-1/TRBV3-2	ANRALVKVPETQY
TRBV7-2	ASSLASGTGGRGYT
TRBV10-3	AIGTGNNYGYT
TRBV11-2	ASSLDGMTRWTHNEQF
TRBV11-2	ASSPWTSGTDTQY
TRBV27	ASSLRQIQETQY
TRBV6-2/TRBV6-3	ASSTTGKGLGDTQY
TRBV27	ASSLSGSGYNEQF
TRBV12-5	ASGLGRGYEQY
TRBV5-1	ASSPGTGWDTEAF
TRBV24-1	ATRPPHKGYKTGELF
TRBV19	ASSRGDRMNTEAF
TRBV6-2/TRBV6-3	ASSSVGRRSYEQY
TRBV12-3/TRBV12-4	ASRGQELPEAF
TRBV19	ASRSRSGTFYNEQF
TRBV18	ASSPNRDYGYT
TRBV5-1	ASSWGQGASGANVLT
TRBV15	ATSLGTTNYEQY
TRBV6-5	ASSYGGTANTGELF
TRBV6-1	ASSESDDNQPQH
TRBV4-1	ASSRAGGQRGTDTQY
TRBV20-1	SASSGADTEAF
TRBV5-1	ASSLQQSHEQF
TRBV5-1	ASSFQGSEKLF